The 21 T cell receptor beta chains reported below all come from one sample, sequenced in a study of blood T cell repertoires in COVID-19. Data came from immunoSEQ multiplex PCR; TCRdb stores just in-frame clones and leaves some out. The data show roughly 240,000 clones, 75% to 90% seen once. The sequenced sample was PBMCs or T cells enriched from blood (not recorded which). Every receptor here comes from a middle-aged man who had been exposed to COVID-19.

V and J are TRBV19 and TRBJ1-6; 7 bases are a match to TRBD1. The CDR3 runs 15 residues. Germline V lookup: CDR1 LNHDA, CDR2 SQIVND (reference sequence). J lost 8 bases, V lost 5 bases, and 9 bases had no gene match. The CDR3 DNA reads TGTGCCAGTAGTCCCGCAGGACAGGCTTATTCACCCCTCCACTTT. It codes for CASSPAGQAYSPLHF.

CDR3 coding DNA: TGCGCCAGCAGCTACGGGACAGCCTTTGAGTCCGGAAACACCATATATTTT. The encoded protein is CASSYGTAFESGNTIYF. The chain links TRBV5-1 to TRBJ1-3; TRBD1 aligns across 7 bases. With V trimmed by 3 bases and J by 4 bases, 13 bases remained unmatched. The CDR3 consists of 17 residues. Germline V CDR1 and CDR2: SGHRS, YFSETQ.

There are a few counts of this clone. The chain uses TRBV10-2 and TRBJ1-5, with D perhaps matching TRBD1 (6 bases). Trimming took off 7 bases at V and 10 bases at J, with 17 bases between the two ends. Germline V gene sequence: CDR1 WSHSY, CDR2 SAAADI. This CDR3 comprises 13 residues. DNA of the CDR3: TGCGCCAGCACCGGACAGATCCCTCAACCCCAGCATTTT. It yields the protein CASTGQIPQPQHF.

The V gene is TRBV6-1, the J gene TRBJ2-2, with TRBD2 matching 14 bases. Germline V gene sequence: CDR1 MNHNS, CDR2 SASEGT. Trimming removed 4 bases from V and 3 bases from J; junction bases left unmatched: 7. This CDR3 is 18 amino acids long. The CDR3 nucleotides are TGTGCCAGCAGTGTAGTGACTAGCGGGGGGGAGGACACCGGGGAGCTGTTTTTT. Protein: CASSVVTSGGEDTGELFF.

This chain joins TRBV28 and TRBJ1-1; D gene uncertain. With 7 bases removed from V and 3 bases from J, the gap between germline ends came to 9 bases. This CDR3 has 12 amino acids. The germline gives CDR1 MDHEN, CDR2 SYDVKM. The chain's CDR3 is CASMGRYTEAFF. For the CDR3, the DNA is TGTGCCAGCATGGGGAGATACACTGAAGCTTTCTTT.

This chain connects TRBV11-3 to TRBJ2-5, with a weak D call TRBD1 (5 bases). Trimming took off 2 bases at V and 5 bases at J, with 12 bases between the two ends. Germline values: CDR1 SGHNT, CDR2 YENEEA. The CDR3 has 14 residues. The CDR3 loop is CASSLRRGRETQYF. CDR3 bases: TGTGCCAGCAGCTTACGAAGGGGTCGGGAGACCCAGTACTTC.

V gene TRBV5-1 combines with J gene TRBJ2-2; D is possibly TRBD1 (6 bases). Trimming stripped 4 bases from V and 6 bases from J, with 13 bases between. Germline V gene lookup returns CDR1 SGHRS and CDR2 YFSETQ. The CDR3 sequence is 14 residues long. CDR3 protein: CASSPRWGPGELFF. The CDR3 DNA reads TGCGCCAGCAGCCCACGATGGGGGCCCGGGGAGCTGTTTTTT.

The CDR3 region has the DNA TGTGCCAGCAGCTCAGACACCTACAATGAGCAGTTCTTC. It is translated as CASSSDTYNEQFF. The chain joins TRBV11-3 to TRBJ2-1; D call uncertain. Germline loops: CDR1 SGHNT, CDR2 YENEEA. The CDR3 extends over 13 amino acids. V was pared by 4 bases and J by 2 bases, with 6 bases between.

The genes are TRBV11-2 and TRBJ1-3; D might be TRBD1 (6 bases). Germline CDR1 SGHAT, CDR2 FQNNGV. The CDR3 consists of 18 residues. The V and J ends lost 4 bases and 0 bases respectively, with 19 bases between them. In nucleotides, the CDR3 is TGTGCCAGCAGCTCTCCGGCGGGGGACACCTCCTCTGGAAACACCATATATTTT. This translates into CASSSPAGDTSSGNTIYF.

The chain uses TRBV5-4 and TRBJ1-6; 8 bases agree with TRBD1. The CDR3 runs to 15 residues. The germline CDR1 and CDR2 sequences are SGHNT and YYREEE (reference sequence). V was clipped by 4 bases and J by 8 bases; unmatched bases: 8. The CDR3 here is CASSTRTGTDSPLHF. Here the CDR3 DNA reads TGTGCCAGCAGCACTCGGACAGGGACAGATTCACCCCTCCACTTT.

The V and J genes are TRBV4-1 and TRBJ2-2; the D is unclear. Trimming pared 6 bases from V and 6 bases from J, leaving 11 bases between. This CDR3 comprises 13 residues. Germline assignment: CDR1 MGHRA and CDR2 YSYEKL. The CDR3, as DNA: TGCGCCAGCAGTCAGTTCAAAGCCGGGGAGCTGTTTTTT. As protein: CASSQFKAGELFF.

This chain joins TRBV7-9 and TRBJ1-2; TRBD1 agrees at 7 bases. The germline V gene has CDR1 SEHNR and CDR2 FQNEAQ (reference sequence). Trimming cost V 5 bases and J 8 bases; bases outside gene matches: 20. The CDR3 extends over 17 amino acids. The CDR3 nucleotides are TGTGCCAGCAGCCCCGAGGGACAGTTTAAATCTCTGGAAGGCTACACCTTC. Residues: CASSPEGQFKSLEGYTF.

The CDR3 sequence is CSVPGFEAFF. For the CDR3, the DNA is TGCAGCGTTCCGGGATTTGAAGCTTTCTTT. The J gene is TRBJ1-1, the V gene TRBV29-1; D is ambiguous. Deletions cut 5 bases from V and 7 bases from J, with 8 bases between. Germline V gene lookup returns CDR1 SQVTM and CDR2 ANQGSEA. This CDR3 region has 10 residues.

This clone appeared once. V gene TRBV9 combines with J gene TRBJ2-2, with 7 bases lining up with TRBD1. The V and J ends lost 3 bases and 7 bases, in that order; junction bases with no gene match: 15. Germline V lookup: CDR1 SGDLS, CDR2 YYNGEE. This CDR3 has 17 residues. Here the CDR3 reads CASSEQGTVLHGGELFF. CDR3 DNA: TGTGCCAGCAGCGAACAAGGGACAGTTTTGCACGGCGGGGAGCTGTTTTTT.

A single count supports this clone. This sample includes further DNA sequences coding for the same CDR3. The V call is TRBV9, the J call TRBJ2-6, with no clear D. The CDR3 is 15 residues long. Germline-derived CDR1 and CDR2 are SGDLS and YYNGEE. Deletions cut 0 bases from V and 2 bases from J, with 6 bases between. The CDR3 sequence is CASSVGQAGANVLTF. CDR3 DNA: TGTGCCAGCAGCGTAGGGCAGGCTGGGGCCAACGTCCTGACTTTC.

V usage is TRBV30 and J usage is TRBJ1-2; D remains ambiguous. V shed 5 bases and J shed 4 bases, with 5 bases lying between them. The CDR3 is made up of 10 amino acids. Germline CDR1 reads GTSNPN; CDR2 reads SVGIG (reference sequence). The chain's CDR3 is CAWYSYGYTF. The CDR3 coding sequence is TGTGCCTGGTACTCCTATGGCTACACCTTC.

The chain recombines TRBV28 with TRBJ1-1; TRBD1 is a possible D gene (5 bases). The CDR3 runs to 15 residues. V was pared by 10 bases and J by 4 bases, with 22 bases between. The V gene's germline CDR1 is MDHEN and CDR2 SYDVKM. The CDR3 DNA follows: TGTGCCATCTATTCCGGGCGGGGGAGACTCACTGAAGCTTTCTTT. It codes for CAIYSGRGRLTEAFF.

The chain uses TRBV11-3 and TRBJ2-1, with 12 bases matching TRBD2. With V trimmed by 5 bases and J by 7 bases, 6 bases remained unmatched. Germline-derived CDR1 and CDR2 are SGHNT and YENEEA. CDR3 length: 15 residues. CDR3 bases: TGTGCCAGCAGCCCCGGACTAGCGGGATATAATGAGCAGTTCTTC. Amino acids: CASSPGLAGYNEQFF.

With regard to this clone: The sample holds other DNA sequences that translate to the same CDR3. The V gene is TRBV18, the J gene TRBJ2-5, with a tentative D call TRBD1 (5 bases). CDR1 is KGHSH and CDR2 is LQKENI in the germline V gene. The CDR3 spans 13 residues. Trimming took off 4 bases at V and 2 bases at J, with 8 bases between the two ends. The CDR3 nucleotides are TGTGCCAGCTCACGCGACAGACAAGAGACCCAGTACTTC. Translating it yields CASSRDRQETQYF. Together with reference TRBV18 and TRBJ2-5, the CDR3 gives the full variable domain: NAGVMQNPRHLVRRRGQEARLRCSPMKGHSHVYWYRQLPEEGLKFMVYLQKENIIDESGMPKERFSAEFPKEGPSILRIQQVVRGDSAAYFCASSRDRQETQYFGPGTRLLVL.

The J gene is TRBJ2-7, the V gene TRBV3-1 (or the pseudogene TRBV3-2), with 10 bases fitting TRBD2. V gave up 3 bases and J gave up 6 bases; unmatched junction bases: 2. The CDR3 sequence is 13 residues long. The germline V gene has CDR1 LGHDT and CDR2 YNNKEL (reference sequence). The CDR3 loop reads CASSHSGGGEQYF. The CDR3 region has the DNA TGTGCCAGCAGCCACAGCGGGGGGGGCGAGCAGTACTTC.

The V gene is TRBV18, the J gene TRBJ1-2; TRBD1 matches at 7 bases. The CDR3 has 14 amino acids. V shed 4 bases, J shed 3 bases, and the junction held 5 bases outside the gene matches. Germline V lookup: CDR1 KGHSH, CDR2 LQKENI. The chain's CDR3 is CASSRGTEDYGYTF. The CDR3 nucleotides read TGTGCCAGCTCACGCGGGACAGAGGACTATGGCTACACCTTC.